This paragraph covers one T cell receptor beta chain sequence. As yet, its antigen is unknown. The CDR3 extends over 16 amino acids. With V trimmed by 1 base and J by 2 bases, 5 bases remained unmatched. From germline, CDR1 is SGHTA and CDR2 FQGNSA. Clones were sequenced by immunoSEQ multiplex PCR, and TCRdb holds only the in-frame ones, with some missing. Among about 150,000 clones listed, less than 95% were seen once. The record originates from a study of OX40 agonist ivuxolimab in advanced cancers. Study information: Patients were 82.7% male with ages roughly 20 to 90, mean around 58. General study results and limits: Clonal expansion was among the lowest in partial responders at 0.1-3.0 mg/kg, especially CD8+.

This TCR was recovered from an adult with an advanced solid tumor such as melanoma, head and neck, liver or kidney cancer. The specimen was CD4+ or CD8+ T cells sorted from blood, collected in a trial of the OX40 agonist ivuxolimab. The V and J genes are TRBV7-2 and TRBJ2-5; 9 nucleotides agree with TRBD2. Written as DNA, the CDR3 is TGTGCCAGCAGCTTAGTATCCCTAGCGGGACAAGAGACCCAGTACTTC. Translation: CASSLVSLAGQETQYF.